This note documents a single T cell receptor (beta chain) sequence. The source of the sample is a study of blood T cell repertoires in COVID-19. This CDR3 contains 14 residues. Germline lookup yields CDR1 SEHNR and CDR2 FQNEAQ (reference sequence). The V gene lost 5 bases and the J gene lost 2 bases, with 9 bases spanning the gap. Produced via immunoSEQ multiplex PCR; TCRdb's table is partial and in-frame only. The top ten hold approximately 1.5% of the sample, which has almost 400,000 clones, about nine tenths seen once. The sequence was collected from a woman aged 25 to 39 who had recovered from COVID-19. The chain employs TRBV7-9 and TRBJ1-4; TRBD1 might be the D (6 bases). The specimen was PBMCs or T cells enriched from blood (not recorded which). The CDR3: CASSRTETNEKLFF. The CDR3, as DNA: TGTGCCAGCAGCCGGACAGAGACTAATGAAAAACTGTTTTTT.